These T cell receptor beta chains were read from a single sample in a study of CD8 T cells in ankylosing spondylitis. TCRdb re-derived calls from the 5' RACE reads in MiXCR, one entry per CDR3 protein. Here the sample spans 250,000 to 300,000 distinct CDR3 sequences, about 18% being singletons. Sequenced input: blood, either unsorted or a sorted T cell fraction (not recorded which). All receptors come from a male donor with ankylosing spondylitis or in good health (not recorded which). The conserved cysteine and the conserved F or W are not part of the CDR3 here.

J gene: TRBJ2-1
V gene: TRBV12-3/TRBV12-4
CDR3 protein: ASSSYWDSADNEQF

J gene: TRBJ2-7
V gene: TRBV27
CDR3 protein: ASSPGTSGASEQY

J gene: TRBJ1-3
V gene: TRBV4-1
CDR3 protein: ASSQGGGQSGNTIY

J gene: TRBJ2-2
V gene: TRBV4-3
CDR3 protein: ASSQEYRTGELF

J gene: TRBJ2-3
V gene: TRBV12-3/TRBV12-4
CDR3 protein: ASSLTPDTQY

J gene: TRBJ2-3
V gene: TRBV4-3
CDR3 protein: ASSQDRENGAGDTQY

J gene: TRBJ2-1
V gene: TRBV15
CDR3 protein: ATRPGTSGIDEQF

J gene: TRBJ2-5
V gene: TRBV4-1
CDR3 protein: ASSPRVIEETQY

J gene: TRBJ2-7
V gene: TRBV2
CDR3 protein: ASSDSGINGAYEQY

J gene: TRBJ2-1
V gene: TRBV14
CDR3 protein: ASSQEGRDPYNEQF

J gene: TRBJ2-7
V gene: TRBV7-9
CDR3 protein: ASSLDWGGHHGEQY

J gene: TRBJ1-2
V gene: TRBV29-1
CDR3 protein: STLTEDYGYT

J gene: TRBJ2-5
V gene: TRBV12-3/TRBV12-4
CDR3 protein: ASSSVTSGSVETQY

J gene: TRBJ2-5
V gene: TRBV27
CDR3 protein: ASSPRGAPSAETQY

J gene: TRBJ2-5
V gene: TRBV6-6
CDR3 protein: ASQRLAEETQY

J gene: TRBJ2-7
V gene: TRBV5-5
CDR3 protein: ASSFDPYGDVRYYEQY

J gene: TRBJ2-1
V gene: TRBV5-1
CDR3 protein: ASSPYAPGLAGVEQF

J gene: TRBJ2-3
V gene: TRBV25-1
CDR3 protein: ASSERQPWGTDTQY

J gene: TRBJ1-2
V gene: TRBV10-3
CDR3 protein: AIQRDQGGYT

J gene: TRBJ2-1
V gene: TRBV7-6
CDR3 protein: ASSLAWANEQF

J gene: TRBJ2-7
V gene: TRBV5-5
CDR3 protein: ASSITSGTSYEQY

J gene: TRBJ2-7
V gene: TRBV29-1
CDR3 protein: SAGQGLFYEQY